Following are 23 T cell receptor beta chains from one sample sequenced in a study of cytomegalovirus exposure and HLA in healthy donors (dated by TCRdb to about 2017). Receptor libraries were prepared by the immunoSEQ multiplex PCR assay. For the multiplex PCR, a mixture combining 60 forward primers for TCR Vbeta segments and 13 reverse primers for TCR Jbeta segments was used. TCRdb took this table from immuneACCESS and kept in-frame rearrangements with V and J called. Such tables lack part of the clones; where checked against another copy, unresolved V genes explain under half of the gap, and the rest is unexplained. The sample profile shows 150,000 to 200,000 clones; around three quarters of them were found once. About 1% of the sample is taken by the ten largest. The specimen was PBMCs. Receptors were obtained from a middle-aged woman in good health and CMV-seronegative.

The V gene is TRBV30, the J gene TRBJ2-3; a possible D gene is TRBD1 (5 bases). Per germline, CDR1 GTSNPN and CDR2 SVGIG (reference sequence). This CDR3 region has 13 residues. Trimming stripped 5 bases from V and 9 bases from J, with 18 bases between. The CDR3 nucleotides are TGTGCCTGGGTGATAGGGGCCACGAGCACGCAGTATTTT. Translated: CAWVIGATSTQYF.

V and J are TRBV6-1 and TRBJ2-5; D unclear. The ends were cut back, 8 bases at V and 2 bases at J, with 15 bases in the middle. Germline values: CDR1 MNHNS, CDR2 SASEGT. The CDR3 has 14 amino acids. The CDR3 bases are TGTGCCAGCGTCGCGGTTAAGGTTCAAGAGACCCAGTACTTC. Translated, it gives CASVAVKVQETQYF.

The V gene is TRBV6-1, the J gene TRBJ2-7; TRBD1 matches 8 bases. V was clipped by 4 bases and J by 3 bases; unmatched bases: 8. The CDR3 has 15 amino acids. From germline, CDR1 is MNHNS and CDR2 SASEGT. The CDR3 nucleotides read TGTGCCAGCAGTGCCGGACAGGGCGACAGCTACGAGCAGTACTTC. Residues: CASSAGQGDSYEQYF.

The chain carries TRBV20-1 and TRBJ2-4; D gene uncertain. V was trimmed by 0 bases and J by 8 bases, leaving 5 bases between them. The CDR3 runs to 11 residues. Germline values: CDR1 DFQATT, CDR2 SNEGSKA (reference sequence). CDR3 nucleotides: TGCAGTGCTAGAGATATGTACATTCAGTACTTC. Its protein is CSARDMYIQYF.

This clone was detected a few times. This chain connects TRBV18 to TRBJ1-2; 8 nucleotides match TRBD1. This CDR3 is built from 16 residues. V was clipped by 3 bases and J by 0 bases; unmatched bases: 6. CDR1 is KGHSH, CDR2 LQKENI, per germline. DNA for the CDR3: TGTGCCAGCTCACCTACCGGACAGGGTACTAACTATGGCTACACCTTC. Its translation: CASSPTGQGTNYGYTF.

CDR3 loop: CASTTGPGALGNTIYF. The CDR3 coding sequence is TGTGCCAGTACCACGGGCCCAGGGGCACTTGGAAACACCATATATTTT. The V gene is TRBV19, the J gene TRBJ1-3; D perhaps matches TRBD1 (6 bases). Germline CDR1 LNHDA, CDR2 SQIVND (reference sequence). The V end lost 7 bases, the J end lost 3 bases, and 19 bases lay between the germline ends. The length of the CDR3 is 16 residues.

This clone has only a few counts. The CDR3 loop reads CASSVQETRGELFF. DNA for the CDR3: TGTGCCAGCAGCGTGCAAGAAACACGTGGGGAGCTGTTTTTT. The rearrangement uses TRBV9 and TRBJ2-2; D is uncertain. This CDR3 contains 14 residues. CDR1 is SGDLS and CDR2 is YYNGEE in the germline V gene. V was cut by 2 bases and J by 8 bases, with 13 bases left in between.

The J gene is TRBJ1-5, the V gene TRBV6-1, with a tentative D call TRBD1 (5 bases). With 7 bases removed from V and 4 bases from J, the gap between germline ends came to 17 bases. From germline, CDR1 is MNHNS and CDR2 SASEGT. The CDR3 is made up of 15 amino acids. The DNA of the CDR3 is TGTGCCAGCAAGGTCGGGGGGATTTGGAATCAGCCCCAGCATTTT. This encodes CASKVGGIWNQPQHF.

CDR3 DNA sequence: TGCGCCAGCAGCTTGGCCGACAGGTTAGAAGAGACCCAGTACTTC. Encoded protein: CASSLADRLEETQYF. The chain has TRBV5-1 and TRBJ2-5, with a weak D call TRBD1 (6 bases). The CDR3 has 15 residues. Germline V lookup: CDR1 SGHRS, CDR2 YFSETQ. V dropped 0 bases and J dropped 3 bases, with 12 bases sitting between them. The complete variable domain, with remaining parts taken from reference TRBV5-1 and TRBJ2-5, reads KAGVTQTPRYLIKTRGQQVTLSCSPISGHRSVSWYQQTPGQGLQFLFEYFSETQRNKGNFPGRFSGRQFSNSRSEMNVSTLELGDSALYLCASSLADRLEETQYFGPGTRLLVL.

This chain joins TRBV6-1 and TRBJ2-2; 8 bases match TRBD1. The CDR3 length is 15 residues. Losses at the gene ends were 6 bases for V and 3 bases for J; bases not matched to a gene: 6. CDR1 is MNHNS and CDR2 is SASEGT in the germline V gene. This CDR3 reads CASRRQGWDTGELFF. In nucleotides, the CDR3 is TGTGCCAGCAGAAGACAGGGGTGGGACACCGGGGAGCTGTTTTTT.

V gene TRBV30 combines with J gene TRBJ2-1, with D perhaps TRBD1 (5 bases). The CDR3 loop spans 13 amino acids. V gave up 0 bases and J gave up 9 bases, with 12 bases separating them. Germline CDR1 GTSNPN, CDR2 SVGIG (reference sequence). The CDR3 nucleotides read TGTGCCTGGAGTGTATCCCAGGGAACTGAGCAGTTCTTC. The encoded protein is CAWSVSQGTEQFF.

J is TRBJ2-1 and V is TRBV6-5; 12 nucleotides line up with TRBD2. The CDR3 consists of 14 residues. Germline loops: CDR1 MNHEY, CDR2 SVGAGI. Germline trimming cut 10 bases from V and 5 bases from J; bases unmatched to any gene: 6. In DNA form, the CDR3 reads TGTGCCACTACCCGGACTAGCGGGGACAATGAGCAGTTCTTC. Its translation is CATTRTSGDNEQFF.

This rearrangement joins TRBV19 to TRBJ1-5, with 8 bases that match TRBD1. CDR1 is LNHDA and CDR2 is SQIVND in the germline V gene (reference sequence). Losses at the gene ends were 9 bases for V and 5 bases for J; bases not matched to a gene: 9. The CDR3 has 14 residues. CDR3 sequence (DNA): TGTGCCAGCCAGACAGGGGATGTCGATCAGCCCCAGCATTTT. Its protein is CASQTGDVDQPQHF. The full variable domain, completed using reference TRBV19 and TRBJ1-5, is DGGITQSPKYLFRKEGQNVTLSCEQNLNHDAMYWYRQDPGQGLRLIYYSQIVNDFQKGDIAEGYSVSREKKESFPLTVTSAQKNPTAFYLCASQTGDVDQPQHFGDGTRLSIL.

In regard to this clone: An end of the junction differs from the germline gene, which may be a read error. The J gene is TRBJ2-5, the V gene TRBV7-7, with 7 bases aligning to TRBD1. This CDR3 has 15 amino acids. Germline CDR1 reads SSHAT; CDR2 reads FNYEAQ (reference sequence). CDR3 protein: CASSPGPGGIETQYF. CDR3 nucleotides: TGTGCTAGCAGCCCGGGACCAGGGGGTATCGAGACCCAGTACTTC.

This chain connects TRBV27 to TRBJ2-2; tentative D call: TRBD2 (6 bases). The V gene's germline CDR1 is MNHEY and CDR2 SMNVEV (reference sequence). The CDR3 length is 13 residues. V lost 8 bases and J 1 base, leaving 8 bases between the germline ends. The CDR3 here is CASFSGNTGELFF. CDR3 nucleotide sequence: TGTGCCAGCTTTAGCGGGAACACCGGGGAGCTGTTTTTT.

In its sample, this clone was seen once. The chain uses TRBV7-3 and TRBJ2-2; D possibly corresponds to TRBD2 (6 bases). The CDR3 extends over 15 amino acids. The V gene's germline CDR1 is SGHTA and CDR2 FQGTGA. V was trimmed by 5 bases and J by 4 bases, leaving 14 bases between them. In DNA, the CDR3 is TGTGCCAGCAGCCGCGGGACGGCACTCACCGGGGAGCTGTTTTTT. Translated, it gives CASSRGTALTGELFF.

The rearrangement links TRBV5-6 to TRBJ2-7, with D maybe TRBD2 (5 bases). Germline CDR1 and CDR2: SGHDT and YYEEEE. This CDR3 contains 14 residues. V was clipped by 2 bases and J by 4 bases, with 13 bases between them. The CDR3 sequence: CASSFGSEVYEQYF. In DNA, the CDR3 is TGTGCCAGCAGCTTTGGGAGCGAGGTGTACGAGCAGTACTTC.

The chain couples TRBV6-5 to TRBJ1-6, with 8 bases fitting TRBD1. The CDR3 sequence is 15 residues long. V was clipped by 7 bases and J by 7 bases; unmatched bases: 9. CDR1 is MNHEY and CDR2 is SVGAGI in the germline V gene. The CDR3 region is CASTERQGPNSPLHF. In nucleotides, the CDR3 is TGTGCCAGCACCGAACGACAGGGGCCGAATTCACCCCTCCACTTT.

This clone was detected once. The chain employs TRBV30 and TRBJ2-7; the D gene is possibly TRBD1 (6 bases). V gave up 4 bases and J gave up 5 bases, with 12 bases separating them. Germline V gives CDR1 GTSNPN, CDR2 SVGIG (reference sequence). CDR3 length equals 12 residues. The CDR3 DNA sequence: TGTGCCTGGACCGATACAGGGAACGAGCAGTACTTC. It encodes CAWTDTGNEQYF.

The chain is built from TRBV9 and TRBJ2-1; 13 bases map to TRBD2. V dropped 3 bases and J dropped 10; count of bases not matched to a gene: 10. The CDR3 has 16 residues. The germline CDR1 and CDR2 sequences are SGDLS and YYNGEE. The CDR3 DNA reads TGTGCCAGCAGCGCTCAAGGGACTAGCGGGACCGAGGAGCAGTTCTTC. This sequence encodes CASSAQGTSGTEEQFF.

The gene calls are TRBV7-2 and TRBJ1-2; no reliable D call. The CDR3 runs 16 residues. CDR1 is SGHTA, CDR2 FQGNSA, per germline. Deletions cut 5 bases from V and 4 bases from J, with 20 bases between. DNA of the CDR3: TGTGCCAGCAGCCCCGAGGCATGGTGGCGAAGCTATGGCTACACCTTC. Encoded protein: CASSPEAWWRSYGYTF.

This clone occurred a few times. This sequence joins TRBV10-2 and TRBJ2-1; unclear D gene. V lost 3 bases to trimming and J lost 6 bases, with 6 bases between them. The CDR3 loop spans 12 amino acids. Germline assignment: CDR1 WSHSY and CDR2 SAAADI. The CDR3 coding sequence is TGCGCCAGCAGTGAACAGAGCAATGAGCAGTTCTTC. Translating gives CASSEQSNEQFF.

The chain has TRBV5-6 and TRBJ1-2, with D unclear. The CDR3 totals 15 residues. The germline gives CDR1 SGHDT, CDR2 YYEEEE. Trimming shortened V by 1 base and J by 3 bases, and 13 bases separated the two germline ends. The CDR3 DNA sequence: TGTGCCAGCAGCTTGTCTACGGGGAGGGACTATGGCTACACCTTC. It codes for CASSLSTGRDYGYTF.